This T cell receptor (beta chain) was sequenced in a study of cytomegalovirus exposure and HLA in healthy donors. Study information: Of around 400 genotyped donors, around 80% grouped in the Caucasian-associated ancestry cluster. Study-wide findings and caveats: A prior analysis recorded that most TCR beta V segments were productive about 87% or about 30% of the time.

Note on this clone: Its antigen is undetermined.

There are 15 residues in the CDR3. In germline, CDR1 is SGHVS, CDR2 FQNEAQ. J was trimmed by 2 bases and V by 5 bases; bases with no gene match: 4. Primers included in the PCR were 60 Vbeta and 13 Jbeta primers. Profiled with immunoSEQ multiplex PCR; TCRdb holds only in-frame clones, not every one. The table shows about 180,000 clones, with roughly 70% occurring only once. Healthy bone marrow donors formed the donor group. The sequenced sample consisted of PBMCs. The TCR was taken from a male donor in good health and CMV-seronegative. V usage is TRBV7-8 and J usage is TRBJ2-5; 11 bases are shared with TRBD2. CDR3 sequence: CASSPTSGIQETQYF. The CDR3 DNA sequence: TGTGCCAGCAGCCCGACTAGCGGGATTCAAGAGACCCAGTACTTC.